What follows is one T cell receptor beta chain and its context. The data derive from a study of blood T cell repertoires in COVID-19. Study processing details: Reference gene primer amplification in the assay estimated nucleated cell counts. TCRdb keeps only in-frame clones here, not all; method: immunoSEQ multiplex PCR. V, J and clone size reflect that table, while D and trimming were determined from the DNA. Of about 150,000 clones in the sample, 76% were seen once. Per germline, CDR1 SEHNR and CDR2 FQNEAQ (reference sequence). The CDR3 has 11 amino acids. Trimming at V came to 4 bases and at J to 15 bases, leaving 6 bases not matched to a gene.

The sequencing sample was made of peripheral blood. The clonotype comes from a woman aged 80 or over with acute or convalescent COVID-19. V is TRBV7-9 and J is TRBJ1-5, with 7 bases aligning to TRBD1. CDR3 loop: CASSSGQPMHF. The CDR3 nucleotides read TGTGCCAGCAGCTCGGGACAGCCTATGCATTTT.